Sequencing of this T cell receptor beta chain was carried out in a study of cytomegalovirus exposure and HLA in healthy donors. Turning to this clone: The antigen remains unidentified.

The CDR3 contains 14 residues. Trimming took 7 bases from V and 4 from J, leaving 16 bases between them. Germline-derived CDR1 and CDR2 are SNHLY and FYNNEI. PCR was performed using 60 Vbeta and 13 Jbeta primers. This table comes from immunoSEQ multiplex PCR, and its TCRdb copy is limited to in-frame clones, with some not included. In the table there are about 190,000 clones, approximately 70% of which are singletons. Findings and limits, study-wide: It is likely that the observed cluster of highly shared sequence variants was a sequencing artifact. Productive status was seen about 87% or about 30% of the time for most TCR beta V segments in an earlier analysis. Common viral pathogens seemed to be connected with several of the most significant clusters, according to a later analysis.

Each of the donors was a healthy bone marrow donor. This chain joins TRBV2 and TRBJ1-2; tentatively, D is TRBD1 (5 bases). The TCR sequence derives from a woman in her 30s in good health and CMV-seropositive. The source material was PBMCs. CDR3 coding DNA: TGTGCCAGCATGCGTCAGGGCGGTAGCTATGGCTACACCTTC. Its translation is CASMRQGGSYGYTF.